The clone carrying this T cell receptor (beta chain) has a count of ten or more. TCR beta CDR3 regions were amplified from RNA transcripts. The HTBI primer set served for first-round RT-PCR of the TCR CDR3. MiXCR was run by TCRdb on the multiplex PCR reads, yielding one entry per CDR3 protein. The profile shows approximately 430,000 distinct CDR3 sequences, around a sixth of them singletons. This entry belongs to a study of T cells in Graves' hyperthyroidism and ophthalmopathy. V dropped 5 bases and J dropped 4 bases, with 24 bases sitting between them. The V gene's germline CDR1 is SGHAT and CDR2 FQNNGV. The CDR3 spans 17 residues. From roughly 9.2 ml of fresh peripheral blood, PBMCs were isolated.

The clonotype comes from a woman in her late teens or twenties with Graves' hyperthyroidism. Sequenced: blood. The V call is TRBV11-2, the J call TRBJ2-7, with a weak D call TRBD2 (8 bases). The CDR3: CASSPSGGTSGFYEQYF. The CDR3 region has the DNA TGTGCCAGCAGCCCCTCAGGGGGAACTAGCGGCTTTTACGAGCAGTACTTC.